The 31 T cell receptor beta chains reported below all come from one sample, sequenced in a study of control samples from healthy donors and cancer patients. Clones were read by immunoSEQ multiplex PCR, and TCRdb kept only the in-frame ones, dropping some. This sample has about 98,000 clones, with about 79% found just once. Sequenced input: blood. These receptors were taken from a woman aged 25 to 39 in good health.

The chain recombines TRBV5-5 with TRBJ1-4, with D tentatively TRBD1 (5 bases). Per the germline V gene, CDR1 is SGHKS and CDR2 is YYEKEE (reference sequence). V shed 4 bases and J shed 4 bases, with 14 bases lying between them. The CDR3 consists of 15 residues. The CDR3 loop is CASSRSGTGNEKLFF. Here the CDR3 DNA reads TGTGCCAGCAGCAGGTCCGGGACGGGTAATGAAAAACTGTTTTTT.

This chain uses TRBV13 with TRBJ2-7; the D gene is possibly TRBD2 (5 bases). Trimming shortened V by 4 bases and J by 2 bases, and 15 bases separated the two germline ends. This CDR3 is built from 15 residues. Germline assignment: CDR1 PRHDT and CDR2 FYEKMQ (reference sequence). The CDR3 nucleotides read TGTGCCAGCAGCTCTAGCCAGCGGATTGCCTACGAGCAGTACTTC. Its translation is CASSSSQRIAYEQYF.

With regard to this clone: Mismatch with germline at one junction end may stem from a read error. V is TRBV19 and J is TRBJ2-1; D gene ambiguous. CDR3 length: 15 residues. CDR1 and CDR2 (germline): LNHDA, SQIVND (reference sequence). CDR3 amino acids: CASSITAVDRSYKIF. In DNA form, the CDR3 reads TGTGCCAGTAGTATAACGGCGGTGGACCGATCCTACAAAATCTTC.

This chain joins TRBV2 and TRBJ1-1; D uncertain. The CDR3 is 14 amino acids. The germline V gene encodes CDR1 SNHLY and CDR2 FYNNEI. Trimming shortened V by 4 bases and J by 10 bases, and 19 bases separated the two germline ends. DNA of the CDR3: TGTGCCAGCAGTGGAGTAAGAGACCCTCCGATAGCTTTCTTT. Its translation: CASSGVRDPPIAFF.

The gene calls are TRBV25-1 and TRBJ1-1, with D uncertain. Germline CDR1 and CDR2: MGHDK and SYGVNS. With 8 bases removed from V and 3 bases from J, the gap between germline ends came to 16 bases. The CDR3 is 14 amino acids. CDR3: CASSPMGRDTEAFF. Written as DNA, the CDR3 is TGTGCCAGCTCCCCAATGGGGAGGGACACTGAAGCTTTCTTT. The full variable domain, completed using reference TRBV25-1 and TRBJ1-1, is EADIYQTPRYLVIGTGKKITLECSQTMGHDKMYWYQQDPGMELHLIHYSYGVNSTEKGDLSSESTVSRIRTEHFPLTLESARPSHTSQYLCASSPMGRDTEAFFGQGTRLTVV.

In this sample, this clone turned up a few times. The rearrangement links TRBV7-6 to TRBJ2-2; maybe TRBD2 (5 bases). With 3 bases removed from V and 1 base from J, the gap between germline ends came to 6 bases. Germline CDR1 SGHVS, CDR2 FNYEAQ. The CDR3 totals 14 residues. CDR3 sequence: CASSLAGNTGELFF. The CDR3 DNA follows: TGTGCCAGCAGCTTGGCGGGGAACACCGGGGAGCTGTTTTTT.

The chain uses TRBV4-3 and TRBJ2-1; 9 nucleotides agree with TRBD1. Germline CDR1 is LGHNA and CDR2 is YSLEER. The CDR3 is 14 amino acids. V lost 4 bases and J lost 8; bases outside the gene matches: 6. The CDR3 nucleotides are TGCGCCAGCAGCCCAAACACAGGGGGCTATGAGCAGTTCTTC. Its protein is CASSPNTGGYEQFF.

Sample share makes this clone medium-sized. J is TRBJ1-2 and V is TRBV30, with D tentatively TRBD1 (5 bases). The germline CDR1 and CDR2 sequences are GTSNPN and SVGIG (reference sequence). CDR3 length: 13 amino acids. V was cut by 3 bases and J by 1 base, with 9 bases left in between. The CDR3 loop reads CAWRIDSNYGYTF. The CDR3 nucleotides read TGTGCCTGGAGAATCGACAGTAACTATGGCTACACCTTC.

The chain links TRBV11-2 to TRBJ2-1; 7 bases align to TRBD1. The CDR3 length is 13 residues. V lost 5 bases and J lost 8; bases outside the gene matches: 6. Looked up from germline, CDR1 is SGHAT and CDR2 is FQNNGV. CDR3 protein: CASSPQGIDEQFF. The CDR3 region has the DNA TGTGCCAGCAGCCCACAGGGGATCGATGAGCAGTTCTTC.

This chain connects TRBV5-4 to TRBJ2-2, with 8 bases matching TRBD2. CDR1 and CDR2 from the germline V gene are SGHNT and YYREEE (reference sequence). The ends lost 3 bases at V and 6 bases at J; junction bases unmatched: 4. The CDR3 covers 14 residues. CDR3 region: CASSWSGGPGELFF. The CDR3, as DNA: TGTGCCAGCAGCTGGTCGGGGGGGCCCGGGGAGCTGTTTTTT.

The chain is built from TRBV5-6 and TRBJ1-2; D is ambiguous. Trimming took 4 bases from V and 4 from J, leaving 5 bases between them. Germline CDR1 SGHDT, CDR2 YYEEEE. The CDR3 is made up of 11 amino acids. The CDR3 spells CASSRGYGYTF. The DNA for the CDR3 is TGTGCCAGCAGCCGCGGCTATGGCTACACCTTC. Combining the CDR3 with reference TRBV5-6 and TRBJ1-2 gives the whole variable domain DAGVTQSPTHLIKTRGQQVTLRCSPKSGHDTVSWYQQALGQGPQFIFQYYEEEERQRGNFPDRFSGHQFPNYSSELNVNALLLGDSALYLCASSRGYGYTFGSGTRLTVV.

The rearrangement uses TRBV2 and TRBJ1-4, with TRBD1 matching over 10 bases. The CDR3 totals 13 residues. Looked up from germline, CDR1 is SNHLY and CDR2 is FYNNEI. With 6 bases clipped from V and 8 bases from J, the junction kept 3 bases outside the gene matches. CDR3 sequence: CASRDRGIEKLFF. The CDR3 nucleotides are TGTGCCAGCAGGGACAGGGGGATCGAAAAACTGTTTTTT.

The sample holds a few counts of this clone. Here the CDR3 DNA reads TGTGCCAGCAAACGAAGCTCCTACAATGAGCAGTTCTTC. It encodes CASKRSSYNEQFF. The gene calls are TRBV6-6 and TRBJ2-1; D remains ambiguous. V lost 7 bases and J 0 bases, leaving 7 bases between the germline ends. This CDR3 region has 13 residues. Germline V lookup: CDR1 MNHNY, CDR2 SVGAGI (reference sequence).

The chain is built from TRBV5-1 and TRBJ2-3, with TRBD1 matching 7 bases. The CDR3 sequence is 19 residues long. Germline lookup yields CDR1 SGHRS and CDR2 YFSETQ. After removal of 0 bases from V and 0 bases from J, the junction contained 13 bases not matched to a gene. As DNA, the CDR3 is TGCGCCAGCAGCTTGGCCCGACAGGGTCGGACTCCTAGCACAGATACGCAGTATTTT. Its translation is CASSLARQGRTPSTDTQYF.

This chain uses TRBV5-4 with TRBJ2-3; 9 bases map to TRBD1. CDR3 length: 15 residues. Losses at the gene ends were 3 bases for V and 5 bases for J; bases not matched to a gene: 7. Looked up from germline, CDR1 is SGHNT and CDR2 is YYREEE (reference sequence). CDR3 coding DNA: TGTGCCAGCAGCTATAGTGGGACAGGGAGAGATACGCAGTATTTT. Translation gives CASSYSGTGRDTQYF.

J is TRBJ2-5 and V is TRBV5-4, with D unclear. Trimming removed 2 bases from V and 4 bases from J, with 9 bases in between. Germline CDR1 is SGHNT and CDR2 is YYREEE (reference sequence). The CDR3 totals 13 residues. CDR3 loop: CASSFLRGETQYF. The DNA of the CDR3 is TGTGCCAGCAGCTTTCTTCGCGGAGAGACCCAGTACTTC.

This chain uses TRBV7-2 with TRBJ1-3, with no clear D. Germline lookup yields CDR1 SGHTA and CDR2 FQGNSA. The CDR3 has 12 amino acids. Trimming removed 9 bases at V and 3 bases at J, with 9 bases between. The CDR3 protein is CASSKIGNTIYF. CDR3 DNA: TGTGCCAGTTCAAAAATTGGAAACACCATATATTTT.

V usage is TRBV9 and J usage is TRBJ1-5, with 7 nucleotides matching TRBD1. The CDR3 consists of 16 residues. Germline CDR1 is SGDLS and CDR2 is YYNGEE. The V segment lost 0 bases and the J segment 1 base; nucleotides outside the gene matches: 4. In DNA form, the CDR3 reads TGTGCCAGCAGCGTAGGTATAGGGGGCAGCAATCAGCCCCAGCATTTT. It yields the protein CASSVGIGGSNQPQHF.

This chain joins TRBV9 and TRBJ2-3; TRBD2 matches 8 bases. CDR3 size: 17 residues. Germline V lookup: CDR1 SGDLS, CDR2 YYNGEE. The junction had 15 bases not matched to a gene; V was cut back by 4 bases and J by 5 bases. As DNA, the CDR3 is TGTGCCAGCAGCCCTCAATTGGGCGGGGGGCTTGGAGATACGCAGTATTTT. Its translation is CASSPQLGGGLGDTQYF.

The gene calls are TRBV5-1 and TRBJ1-6; TRBD1 might be the D (5 bases). The V and J ends lost 0 bases and 8 bases respectively, with 9 bases between them. Germline CDR1 and CDR2: SGHRS and YFSETQ. This CDR3 is built from 14 residues. CDR3 in amino acids: CASSLGGNDSPLHF. As DNA, the CDR3 is TGCGCCAGCAGCTTGGGGGGGAACGATTCACCCCTCCACTTT.

This clone came up a few times. Other DNA sequences in this specimen translate into the identical CDR3. V and J are TRBV6-2 or TRBV6-3 and TRBJ2-7; 13 nucleotides align to TRBD2. Trimming took 0 bases from V and 4 from J; bases not matched to a gene: 0. Germline V gene lookup returns CDR1 MNHEY and CDR2 SVGEGT. This CDR3 contains 15 residues. DNA for the CDR3: TGTGCCAGCAGTTACTCGACTAGCGGGGGGTACGAGCAGTACTTC. Translated: CASSYSTSGGYEQYF.

The J gene is TRBJ1-1, the V gene TRBV29-1; D not certain. This CDR3 has 14 residues. Germline V gene sequence: CDR1 SQVTM, CDR2 ANQGSEA. V was shortened by 6 bases and J by 0 bases, with 14 bases between the two germline ends. The CDR3 DNA sequence: TGCAGCGTGACCCCGGTAGGTTTGAACACTGAAGCTTTCTTT. Its translation: CSVTPVGLNTEAFF.

The rearrangement uses TRBV7-6 and TRBJ2-5; maybe TRBD2 (6 bases). V was clipped by 5 bases and J by 2 bases, with 15 bases between them. Germline CDR1 SGHVS, CDR2 FNYEAQ. This CDR3 comprises 15 residues. CDR3 nucleotide sequence: TGTGCCAGCAGCCTCCCGGAGGGGCTACAAGAGACCCAGTACTTC. Translation: CASSLPEGLQETQYF. The whole variable domain, filled in from reference TRBV7-6 and TRBJ2-5, reads GAGVSQSPRYKVTKRGQDVALRCDPISGHVSLYWYRQALGQGPEFLTYFNYEAQQDKSGLPNDRFSAERPEGSISTLTIQRTEQRDSAMYRCASSLPEGLQETQYFGPGTRLLVL.

This clone was counted only a few times. The rearrangement uses TRBV5-1 and TRBJ2-5, with D possibly matching TRBD2 (5 bases). In germline, CDR1 is SGHRS, CDR2 YFSETQ. V was shortened by 7 bases and J by 5 bases, with 15 bases between the two germline ends. The CDR3 runs to 13 residues. CDR3 region: CASAAGWAETQYF. In DNA, the CDR3 is TGCGCCAGCGCCGCGGGTTGGGCTGAGACCCAGTACTTC. Based on the CDR3 plus reference TRBV5-1 and TRBJ2-5, the full variable domain is KAGVTQTPRYLIKTRGQQVTLSCSPISGHRSVSWYQQTPGQGLQFLFEYFSETQRNKGNFPGRFSGRQFSNSRSEMNVSTLELGDSALYLCASAAGWAETQYFGPGTRLLVL.

The chain employs TRBV19 and TRBJ1-5; tentatively, D is TRBD1 (6 bases). Germline V CDR1 and CDR2: LNHDA, SQIVND (reference sequence). Trimming cost V 4 bases and J 5 bases, with 9 bases left between them. This CDR3 region has 13 residues. The CDR3 region is CASSTYRDQPQHF. DNA for the CDR3: TGTGCCAGTAGTACATACAGGGATCAGCCCCAGCATTTT.

The chain uses TRBV7-2 and TRBJ2-7; TRBD1 might be the D (6 bases). V gave up 6 bases and J gave up 4 bases, with 10 bases separating them. The germline V gene encodes CDR1 SGHTA and CDR2 FQGNSA. The CDR3 is made up of 12 amino acids. The CDR3, as DNA: TGTGCCAGCAGTCAGGGGCCTTACGAGCAGTACTTC. It yields the protein CASSQGPYEQYF.

The chain is built from TRBV7-8 and TRBJ1-2; the match to TRBD1 covers 7 bases. V lost 8 bases, J lost 4 bases, and 10 bases stayed unmatched. The CDR3 totals 14 residues. The germline V gene has CDR1 SGHVS and CDR2 FQNEAQ. CDR3 region: CASSTTTGVYGYTF. In nucleotides, the CDR3 is TGTGCCAGCTCCACCACAACAGGGGTCTATGGCTACACCTTC.

This chain joins TRBV28 and TRBJ1-2; no clear D. This CDR3 spans 14 amino acids. V lost 2 bases to trimming and J lost 8 bases, with 15 bases between them. The germline V gene has CDR1 MDHEN and CDR2 SYDVKM. In nucleotides, the CDR3 is TGTGCCAGCAGTTTAAGGATAGGGTCGGGCGGCTACACCTTC. The encoded protein is CASSLRIGSGGYTF.

CDR3 sequence (DNA): TGTGCCAGCAGTGATCGGGGGGGCTTGAATGAGCAGTTCTTC. Protein: CASSDRGGLNEQFF. The V and J genes are TRBV2 and TRBJ2-1, with 8 nucleotides matching TRBD2. Germline trimming cut 3 bases from V and 7 bases from J; bases unmatched to any gene: 5. CDR1 and CDR2 (germline): SNHLY, FYNNEI. This CDR3 is built from 14 residues.

The CDR3 region is CASSEFNTRTDTQYF. As DNA, the CDR3 is TGTGCCAGCAGTGAGTTTAATACACGCACAGATACGCAGTATTTT. The rearrangement links TRBV6-1 to TRBJ2-3; D is unclear. CDR1 and CDR2 from the germline V gene are MNHNS and SASEGT. The CDR3 spans 15 residues. V gave up 3 bases and J gave up 1 base, with 11 bases separating them.

The gene calls are TRBV11-2 and TRBJ1-5; D gene uncertain. Per the germline V gene, CDR1 is SGHAT and CDR2 is FQNNGV. This CDR3 has 14 residues. V was clipped by 1 base and J by 4 bases, with 8 bases between them. CDR3 protein: CASSLGVTNQPQHF. CDR3 in DNA: TGTGCCAGCAGCTTAGGAGTGACAAATCAGCCCCAGCATTTT.